What follows describes a single T cell receptor beta chain. The same CDR3 arises from other DNA sequences in this sample as well. The data are from a study of blood T cell repertoires in COVID-19. Study-level background: In each case, the material was cDNA or gDNA derived from T cells, B-cell-depleted T cells, or PBMCs.

In the original analysis: Amplification of reference gene primers provided the estimated nucleated cell counts. Clones were read by immunoSEQ multiplex PCR, and TCRdb kept only the in-frame ones, dropping some. D and trimming were read from the DNA, whereas the V and J calls and clone size are those reported in that table. The sample consists of about 380,000 clones, more than 80% of them appearing once. The CDR3 covers 13 residues. Trimming removed 0 bases at V and 1 base at J, with 4 bases between. Germline lookup yields CDR1 MNHEY and CDR2 SMNVEV (reference sequence). The specimen was peripheral blood. The V gene is TRBV27, the J gene TRBJ2-7; D is unresolved. The TCR sequence derives from a man aged 40-49 years with acute or convalescent COVID-19. CDR3 in amino acids: CASSLSRSYEQYF. CDR3 in DNA: TGTGCCAGCAGTTTATCGAGATCCTACGAGCAGTACTTC.